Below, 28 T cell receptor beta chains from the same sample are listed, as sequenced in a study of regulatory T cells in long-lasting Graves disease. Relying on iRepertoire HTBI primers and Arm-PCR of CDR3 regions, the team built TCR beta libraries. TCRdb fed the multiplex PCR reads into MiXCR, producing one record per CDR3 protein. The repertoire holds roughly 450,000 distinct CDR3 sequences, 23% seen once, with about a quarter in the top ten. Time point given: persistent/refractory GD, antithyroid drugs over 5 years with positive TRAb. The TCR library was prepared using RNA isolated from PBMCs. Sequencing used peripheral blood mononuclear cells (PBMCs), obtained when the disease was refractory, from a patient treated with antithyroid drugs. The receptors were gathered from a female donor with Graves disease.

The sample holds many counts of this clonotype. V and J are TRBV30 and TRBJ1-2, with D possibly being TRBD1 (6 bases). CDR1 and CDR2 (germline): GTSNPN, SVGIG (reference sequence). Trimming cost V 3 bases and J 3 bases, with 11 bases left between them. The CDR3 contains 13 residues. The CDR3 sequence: CAWRQGRYYGYTF. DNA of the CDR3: TGTGCCTGGAGACAGGGACGCTACTATGGCTACACCTTC.

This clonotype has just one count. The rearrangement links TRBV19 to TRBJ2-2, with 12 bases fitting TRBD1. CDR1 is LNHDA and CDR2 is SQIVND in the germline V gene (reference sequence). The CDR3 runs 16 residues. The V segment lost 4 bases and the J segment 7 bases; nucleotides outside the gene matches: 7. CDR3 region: CASSKGQGASSGELFF. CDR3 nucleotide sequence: TGTGCCAGTAGTAAGGGACAGGGGGCTTCAAGCGGGGAGCTGTTTTTT.

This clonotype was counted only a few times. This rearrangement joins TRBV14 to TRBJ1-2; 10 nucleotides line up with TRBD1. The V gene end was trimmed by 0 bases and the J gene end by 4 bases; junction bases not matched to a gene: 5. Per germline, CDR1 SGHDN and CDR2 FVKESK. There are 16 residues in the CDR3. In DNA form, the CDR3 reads TGTGCCAGCAGCCAAGACGACAGGGGGCTCGGCTATGGCTACACCTTC. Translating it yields CASSQDDRGLGYGYTF. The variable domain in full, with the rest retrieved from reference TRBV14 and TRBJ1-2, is EAGVTQFPSHSVIEKGQTVTLRCDPISGHDNLYWYRRVMGKEIKFLLHFVKESKQDESGMPNNRFLAERTGGTYSTLKVQPAELEDSGVYFCASSQDDRGLGYGYTFGSGTRLTVV.

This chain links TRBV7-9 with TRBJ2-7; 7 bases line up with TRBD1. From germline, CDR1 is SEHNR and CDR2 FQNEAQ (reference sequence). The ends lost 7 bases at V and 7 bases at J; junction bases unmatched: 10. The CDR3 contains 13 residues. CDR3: CASIPGAGGEQYF. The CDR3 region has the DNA TGTGCCAGCATCCCCGGGGCAGGGGGTGAGCAGTACTTC.

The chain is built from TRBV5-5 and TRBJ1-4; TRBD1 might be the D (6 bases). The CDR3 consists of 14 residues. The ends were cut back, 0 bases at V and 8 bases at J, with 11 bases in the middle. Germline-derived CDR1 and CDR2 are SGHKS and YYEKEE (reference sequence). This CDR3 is CASSLGTVGEKLFF. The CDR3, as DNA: TGTGCCAGCAGCTTGGGGACAGTCGGGGAAAAACTGTTTTTT.

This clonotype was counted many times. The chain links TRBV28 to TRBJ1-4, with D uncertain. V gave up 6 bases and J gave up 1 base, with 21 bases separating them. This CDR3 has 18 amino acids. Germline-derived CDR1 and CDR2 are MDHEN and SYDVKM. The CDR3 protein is CASRQAGSAPGTNEKLFF. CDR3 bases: TGTGCCAGCAGGCAAGCGGGCAGCGCCCCGGGAACTAATGAAAAACTGTTTTTT.

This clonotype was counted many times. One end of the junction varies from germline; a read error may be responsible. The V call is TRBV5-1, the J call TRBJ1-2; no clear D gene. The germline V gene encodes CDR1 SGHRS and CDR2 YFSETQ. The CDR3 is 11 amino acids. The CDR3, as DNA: TGTGCCAGCAGTGGAAACTATGGCTACACCTTC. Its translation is CASSGNYGYTF. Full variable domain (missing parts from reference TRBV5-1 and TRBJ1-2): KAGVTQTPRYLIKTRGQQVTLSCSPISGHRSVSWYQQTPGQGLQFLFEYFSETQRNKGNFPGRFSGRQFSNSRSEMNVSTLELGDSALYLCASSGNYGYTFGSGTRLTVV.

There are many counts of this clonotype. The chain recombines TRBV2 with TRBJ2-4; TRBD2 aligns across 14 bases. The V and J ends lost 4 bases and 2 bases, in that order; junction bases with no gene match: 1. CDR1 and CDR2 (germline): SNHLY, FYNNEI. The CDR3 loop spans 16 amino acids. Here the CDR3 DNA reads TGTGCCAGCAGTGGGACTAGCGGGAGGTCCAAAAACATTCAGTACTTC. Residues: CASSGTSGRSKNIQYF.

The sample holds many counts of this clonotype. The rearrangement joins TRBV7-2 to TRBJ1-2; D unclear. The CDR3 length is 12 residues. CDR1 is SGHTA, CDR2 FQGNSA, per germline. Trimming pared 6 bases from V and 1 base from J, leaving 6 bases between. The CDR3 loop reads CASSLFNYGYTF. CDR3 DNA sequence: TGTGCCAGCAGTTTATTTAACTATGGCTACACCTTC.

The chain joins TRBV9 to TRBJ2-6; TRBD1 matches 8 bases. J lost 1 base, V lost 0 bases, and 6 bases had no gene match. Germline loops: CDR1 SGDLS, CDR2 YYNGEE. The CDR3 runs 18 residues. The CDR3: CASSVGGTGVSGANVLTF. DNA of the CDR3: TGTGCCAGCAGCGTAGGTGGGACAGGAGTATCTGGGGCCAACGTCCTGACTTTC.

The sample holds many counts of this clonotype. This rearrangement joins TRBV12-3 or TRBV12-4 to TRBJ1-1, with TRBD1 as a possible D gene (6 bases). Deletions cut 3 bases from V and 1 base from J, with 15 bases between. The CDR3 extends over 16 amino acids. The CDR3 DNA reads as TGTGCCAGCAGTTTTCAAACGGGGGCCGGGAACACTGAAGCTTTCTTT. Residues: CASSFQTGAGNTEAFF.

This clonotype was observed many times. The CDR3 DNA is TGTGCCAGCAGAACAGGGGGGGACAATCAGCCCCAGCATTTT. Encoded protein: CASRTGGDNQPQHF. The chain joins TRBV28 to TRBJ1-5; 8 nucleotides align to TRBD1. The CDR3 extends over 14 amino acids. The germline V gene encodes CDR1 MDHEN and CDR2 SYDVKM. Unmatched junction bases numbered 4, after V lost 6 bases and J lost 3 bases.

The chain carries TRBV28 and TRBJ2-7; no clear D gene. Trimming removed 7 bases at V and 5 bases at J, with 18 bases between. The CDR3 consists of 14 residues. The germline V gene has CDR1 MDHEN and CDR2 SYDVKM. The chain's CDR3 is CASISFSATDEQYF. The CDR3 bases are TGTGCCAGCATCTCTTTTTCCGCGACGGACGAGCAGTACTTC.

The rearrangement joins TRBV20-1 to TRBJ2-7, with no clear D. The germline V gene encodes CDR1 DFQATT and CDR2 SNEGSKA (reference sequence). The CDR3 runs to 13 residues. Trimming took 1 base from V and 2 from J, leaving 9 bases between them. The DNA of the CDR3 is TGCAGTGCTAGAGGCTCCTTTACCTACGAGCAGTACTTC. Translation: CSARGSFTYEQYF.

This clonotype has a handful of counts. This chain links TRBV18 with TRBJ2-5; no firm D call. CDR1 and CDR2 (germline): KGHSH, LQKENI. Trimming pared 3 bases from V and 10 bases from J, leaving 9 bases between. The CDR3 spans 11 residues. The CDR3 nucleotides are TGTGCCAGCTCACCCCTCCCCGACCAGTACTTC. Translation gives CASSPLPDQYF.

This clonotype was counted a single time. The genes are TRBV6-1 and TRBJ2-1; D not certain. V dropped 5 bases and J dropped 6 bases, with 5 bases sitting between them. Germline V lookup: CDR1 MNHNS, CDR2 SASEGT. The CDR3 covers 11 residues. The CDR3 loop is CASSQTNEQFF. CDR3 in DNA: TGTGCCAGCAGTCAGACCAATGAGCAGTTCTTC.

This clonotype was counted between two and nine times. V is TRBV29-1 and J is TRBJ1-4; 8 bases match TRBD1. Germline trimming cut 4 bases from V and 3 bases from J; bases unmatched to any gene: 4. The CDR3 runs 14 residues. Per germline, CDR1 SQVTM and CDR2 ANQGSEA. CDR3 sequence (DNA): TGCAGCGTTGGGCAGGGGGCGGCTAATGAAAAACTGTTTTTT. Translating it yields CSVGQGAANEKLFF.

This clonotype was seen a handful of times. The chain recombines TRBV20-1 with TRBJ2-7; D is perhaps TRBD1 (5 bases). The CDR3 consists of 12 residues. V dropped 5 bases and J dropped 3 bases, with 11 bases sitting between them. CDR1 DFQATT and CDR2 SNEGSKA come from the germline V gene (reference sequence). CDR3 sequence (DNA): TGCAGTGCTTTGATCAGGGACTACGAGCAGTACTTC. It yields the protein CSALIRDYEQYF.

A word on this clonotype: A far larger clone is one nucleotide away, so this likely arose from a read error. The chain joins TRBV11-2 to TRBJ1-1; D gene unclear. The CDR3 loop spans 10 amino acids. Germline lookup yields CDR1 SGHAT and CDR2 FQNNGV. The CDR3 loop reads CVSGNTEAFF. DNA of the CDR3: TGTGTCAGCGGGAACACTGAAGCTTTCTTT.

The chain's CDR3 is CASSGTDARPQHF. The CDR3 DNA sequence: TGTGCCAGCAGTGGGACAGATGCAAGGCCCCAGCATTTT. The V call is TRBV28, the J call TRBJ1-5, with 7 bases identical to TRBD1. Germline V gene data show CDR1 as MDHEN and CDR2 as SYDVKM. CDR3 size: 13 residues. J lost 9 bases, V lost 5 bases, and 7 bases had no gene match.

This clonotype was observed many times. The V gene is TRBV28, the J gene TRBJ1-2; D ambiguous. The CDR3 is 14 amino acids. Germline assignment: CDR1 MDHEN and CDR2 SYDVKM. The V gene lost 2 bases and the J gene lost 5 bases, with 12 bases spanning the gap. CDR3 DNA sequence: TGTGCCAGCAGTTTAGGGGAGCCCCGATATGGCTACACCTTC. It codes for CASSLGEPRYGYTF.

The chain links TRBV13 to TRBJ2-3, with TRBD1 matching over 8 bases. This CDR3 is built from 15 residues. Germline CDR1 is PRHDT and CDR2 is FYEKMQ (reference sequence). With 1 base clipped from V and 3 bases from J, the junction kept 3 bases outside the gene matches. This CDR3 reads CASSLVGTGTDTQYF. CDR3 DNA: TGTGCCAGCAGCTTAGTTGGGACAGGTACAGATACGCAGTATTTT.

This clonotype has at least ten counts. CDR3 nucleotides: TGTGCCAGCAGCCATTCCGGGACGCAGAATGAAGCTTTCTTT. As protein: CASSHSGTQNEAFF. The V call is TRBV13, the J call TRBJ1-1; possible D gene TRBD1, 5 bases. Germline V gives CDR1 PRHDT, CDR2 FYEKMQ (reference sequence). This CDR3 is 14 amino acids long. Between the trimmed V and J ends, which lost 5 bases and 7 bases, there was a span of 17 bases.

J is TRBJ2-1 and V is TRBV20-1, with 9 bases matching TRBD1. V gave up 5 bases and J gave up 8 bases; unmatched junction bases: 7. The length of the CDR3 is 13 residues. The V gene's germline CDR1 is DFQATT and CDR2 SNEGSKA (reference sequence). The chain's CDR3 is CSAAGTGSDEQFF. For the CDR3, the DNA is TGCAGTGCTGCCGGGACAGGGTCGGATGAGCAGTTCTTC.

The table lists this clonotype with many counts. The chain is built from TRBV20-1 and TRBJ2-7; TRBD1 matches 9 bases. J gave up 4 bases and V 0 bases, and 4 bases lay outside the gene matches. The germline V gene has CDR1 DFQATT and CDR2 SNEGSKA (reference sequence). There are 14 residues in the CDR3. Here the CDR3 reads CSARDRDRVYEQYF. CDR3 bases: TGCAGTGCTAGAGATCGGGACAGGGTTTACGAGCAGTACTTC.

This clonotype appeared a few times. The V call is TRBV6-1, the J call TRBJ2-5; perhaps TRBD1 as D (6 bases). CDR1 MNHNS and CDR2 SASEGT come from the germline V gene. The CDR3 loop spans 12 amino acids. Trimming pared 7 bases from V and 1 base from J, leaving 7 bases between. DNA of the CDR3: TGTGCCAGCACGGACAGCCAAGAGACCCAGTACTTC. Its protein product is CASTDSQETQYF.

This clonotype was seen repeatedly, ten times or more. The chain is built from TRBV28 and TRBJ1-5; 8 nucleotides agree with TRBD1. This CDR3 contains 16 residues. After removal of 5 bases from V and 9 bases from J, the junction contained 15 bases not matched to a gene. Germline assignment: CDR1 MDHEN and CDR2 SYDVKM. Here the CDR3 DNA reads TGTGCCAGCAGTCCACTTAAATCGACAGGGGATCGGCCCCAGCATTTT. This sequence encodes CASSPLKSTGDRPQHF.

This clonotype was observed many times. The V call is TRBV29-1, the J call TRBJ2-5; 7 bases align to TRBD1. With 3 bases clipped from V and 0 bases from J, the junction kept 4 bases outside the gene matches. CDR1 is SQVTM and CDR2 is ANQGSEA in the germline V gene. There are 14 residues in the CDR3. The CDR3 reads CSVETGQDQETQYF. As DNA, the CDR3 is TGCAGCGTTGAGACAGGACAGGACCAAGAGACCCAGTACTTC.